Sequencing of this TCR beta chain was carried out in a study of T cells in Graves' hyperthyroidism and ophthalmopathy (dated by TCRdb to the late 2010s). Describing the broader study: Peripheral blood was collected at initial diagnosis, before any treatment. TCR V-J signatures able to tell the groups apart were searched for in a discovery cohort of around 95 patients, of whom over 40 had Graves' ophthalmopathy and 57 had stable Graves' hyperthyroidism. Whether ophthalmopathy could be predicted prospectively was tested in an independent validation cohort made up of about 18 hyperthyroidism patients plus 17 patients who later progressed to ophthalmopathy. The approximately 100 discovery patients were divided at random into training and test sets in a 7:3 ratio. Thyroid tissue and blood T-cell repertoires from over 5 Graves' hyperthyroidism patients were also compared in the study. After blood sampling, hyperthyroidism patients were treated with methimazole at a starting dose of 30 mg daily, and ophthalmopathy patients were treated with high-dose intravenous methylprednisolone. TCR Vbeta CDR3 sequencing of approximately 140 peripheral blood samples (approximately 44 ophthalmopathy, some 75 hyperthyroidism and approximately 17 progressor patients) is reported in the paper.

Amplification of TCR beta CDR3 regions was carried out from RNA transcripts. For the first round of RT-PCR on the TCR CDR3, the HTBI primer set was used together with the Qiagen OneStep RT-PCR kit. Libraries were constructed in a second round of multiplex PCR, after which size selection and purification were performed. The libraries were sequenced on an Illumina HiSeq2000 using paired-end 100 bp reads. The authors' pipeline ran thus. SOAPnuke was used to process the raw data, with reads discarded if the reads contained adapters or uncalled bases, had a mean Phred below 15, or lacked an exact constant-primer or identifier match. COPE v1.2.5 was used to merge the high-quality paired reads, and each unique nucleotide sequence was defined as a clonotype. MiTCR v1.1 was used to align clonotypes to the IMGT TRBV, TRBD and TRBJ reference segments. Only V-J combinations with frequency above 0.0001, covering 99% to 99.2% of repertoires, were analysed. The TCS score was defined as F50 (clonal expansion) divided by E x V (chaos), with BLOSUM62-based TCRdist calculated between CDR3 peptides within each V-J. Welch's t-statistics and random forest reduced roughly 540 V-J features to fewer than 15, which were used in a naive Bayes classifier (R e1071). Through fastp at Q25 and MiXCR, TCRdb rebuilt clones from the public reads, retaining in-frame beta chains. Each CDR3 protein appears once, grouped with its most common genes and DNA. The V and J calls and clone size come from TCRdb's table, not from the authors' own analysis. The sample records 200,000 to 300,000 distinct CDR3 sequences, 16% of which are singletons. The ten largest clones add up to around 28% of the sample.

The CDR3 sequence holds 16 residues, the cysteine and phenylalanine included. This entry keeps only the CDR3 DNA: 48 bases, framed from base 1. V is clipped by 4 bases and J by 2 bases, and the sequence between their germline boundaries is 13 bases long. The germline V gene sets CDR1 to SGDLS and CDR2 to YYNGEE. Points the paper makes about the study in general: In cross-validation, a model built on a 13 V-J signature told ophthalmopathy apart from stable hyperthyroidism with approximately 90% sensitivity and around 81% specificity, and in testing the same model reached 80%/75%. During validation, the model predicted progression to ophthalmopathy a median of approximately 7 months ahead of onset, with roughly 65% sensitivity and 72% to 80% specificity. No statistical method was used to fix the sample size in advance, and group allocation was not hidden from the investigators. Most expanded thyroid clonotypes (frequency above 0.001) were also found in blood, which suggests that blood repertoires may mirror thyroid immune responses.

Ophthalmopathy patients had moderately to severely active disease, Clinical Activity Score of at least 3, NOSPECS grade of at least 4, and duration under 3 months. Any patient with an uncontrolled infection, another autoimmune disease, pregnancy or lactation was excluded. Clinical symptoms, serum thyroxine and TRAb, thyroid ultrasound, and orbital computed tomography formed the basis for the diagnoses. Ficoll-Paque density gradient centrifugation was used to isolate PBMCs from about 10 ml of fresh peripheral blood. Trizol reagent was used to extract total RNA, and RNA quality was then checked on an Agilent 2100 Bioanalyzer. A single count supports this clonotype. Its cognate antigen has yet to be identified. Base qualities are not provided; no much larger clone lies one nucleotide away. A single read constitutes weak evidence.

The chain uses TRBV9 and TRBJ2-6, with the D gene too uncertain to name. Input material: blood. This sequence was found in a woman aged 18-30 years with Graves' ophthalmopathy. CDR3 region: CASSPAPAPGANVLTF. The bases are TGTGCCAGCAGCCCGGCCCCGGCCCCTGGGGCCAACGTCCTGACTTTC.